This paragraph reports one TCR beta chain. Its antigen remains unidentified. Qualities for individual bases were not recorded, and no much larger clone is one base off. The entry originates in a study of T cell changes during pregnancy in multiple sclerosis (dated by TCRdb to between 2018 and 2020). With regard to the full study: The study looked at changes in the T cell repertoire across pregnancy in women with multiple sclerosis.

The CDR3 starts with the cysteine, ends with the phenylalanine, and has 15 residues. The entry retains the CDR3 DNA only, 45 bases that are in frame from base 1. Trimmed from V: 3 bases; trimmed from J: 7 bases; junction bases lacking a gene match: 10. CDR1 SGHRS and CDR2 YFSETQ are derived from the germline V gene. The method was the immunoSEQ multiplex PCR assay. TCRdb obtained this table from immuneACCESS and retained in-frame rearrangements with V and J assigned. These tables miss some clones; where compared with another copy, unresolved V genes account for less than half of the shortfall, and the remainder is unexplained. The sample contains around 35,000 clones, 90% of them found a single time. The ten top clones hold around 0.4% of the sample.

The rearranged segments are TRBV5-1 and TRBJ1-5; TRBD1 matches 7 bases in the middle. The sequence came from a female donor with multiple sclerosis, enrolled in a pregnancy study. Material: CD4+ T cells from peripheral blood mononuclear cells, obtained in the second trimester of pregnancy. The CDR3 is CASSSQGEKGQPQHF. The nucleotides read TGCGCCAGCAGCTCTCAGGGGGAGAAGGGGCAGCCCCAGCATTTT.